This T cell receptor beta chain was sequenced during a study of early T cells in non-severe SARS-CoV-2 infection. Study context: Alpha and beta chains were unpaired, from unsorted whole-blood bulk RNA.

Ten or more counts support this clonotype. TCRdb fed the 5' RACE reads into MiXCR, producing one record per CDR3 protein. The sample shows more than 40,000 distinct CDR3 sequences, roughly 5% of them seen only once. Trimming removed 2 bases from V and 1 base from J; junction bases left unmatched: 5. Germline V gene lookup returns CDR1 LNHNV and CDR2 YYDKDF (reference sequence). There are 17 residues in the CDR3. The chain has TRBV15 and TRBJ2-4, with 10 bases fitting TRBD2. The material was whole blood, obtained at baseline. This clonotype was sampled from an adult who was a healthcare worker with PCR-confirmed SARS-CoV-2 infection or an uninfected control (not recorded which). The CDR3 region has the DNA TGTGCCACCAGCAGAAGTGGGACTAGCGCGGCCAAAAACATTCAGTACTTC. Translating it yields CATSRSGTSAAKNIQYF.